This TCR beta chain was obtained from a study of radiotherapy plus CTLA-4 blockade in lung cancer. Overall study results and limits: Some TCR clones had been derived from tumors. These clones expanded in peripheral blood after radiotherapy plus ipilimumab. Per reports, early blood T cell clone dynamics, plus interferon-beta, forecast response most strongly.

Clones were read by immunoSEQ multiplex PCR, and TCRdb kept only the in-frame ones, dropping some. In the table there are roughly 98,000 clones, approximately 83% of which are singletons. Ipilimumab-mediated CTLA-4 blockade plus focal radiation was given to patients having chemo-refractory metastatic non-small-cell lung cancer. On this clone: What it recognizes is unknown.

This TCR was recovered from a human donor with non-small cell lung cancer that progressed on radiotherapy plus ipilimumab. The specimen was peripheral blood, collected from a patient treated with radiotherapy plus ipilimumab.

CDR3 sequence: CASSRELRGNEQFF. CDR3 in DNA: TGTGCCAGCTCCAGGGAATTAAGGGGTAATGAGCAGTTCTTC. The chain is built from TRBV5-6 and TRBJ2-1, with a tentative D call TRBD1 (5 bases). The V end lost 7 bases, the J end lost 7 bases, and 18 bases lay between the germline ends. The CDR3 is 14 amino acids. Looked up from germline, CDR1 is SGHDT and CDR2 is YYEEEE.